Presented here are 30 T cell receptor beta chains from one specimen sequenced in a study of cytomegalovirus exposure and HLA in healthy donors. Both 60 Vbeta primers and 13 Jbeta primers went into the PCR. TCRdb's table, derived via immunoSEQ multiplex PCR, lists solely in-frame clones and lacks some. The data show fewer than 250,000 clones, around 80% seen once. The sequenced material came from PBMCs. The receptor source for this set is a man aged 40-49 years in good health and CMV-seropositive.

This clone showed up just a few times. This chain links TRBV7-9 with TRBJ1-5; TRBD1 aligns across 9 bases. The V gene's germline CDR1 is SEHNR and CDR2 FQNEAQ (reference sequence). Unmatched junction bases numbered 6, after V lost 5 bases and J lost 4 bases. The CDR3 extends over 15 amino acids. Written as DNA, the CDR3 is TGTGCCAGCAGCAAAACGGGACAGGGTAATCAGCCCCAGCATTTT. Its translation: CASSKTGQGNQPQHF.

The gene calls are TRBV29-1 and TRBJ2-1, with a possible D match to TRBD2 (5 bases). Germline assignment: CDR1 SQVTM and CDR2 ANQGSEA. V was cut by 8 bases and J by 8 bases, with 13 bases left in between. This CDR3 is 11 amino acids long. The CDR3, as DNA: TGCAGCTCCCCGGGGAGCGATGAGCAGTTCTTC. Translated, it gives CSSPGSDEQFF.

Remarks on this clone: In the same sample, other DNA sequences code for this CDR3. The chain is built from TRBV6-5 and TRBJ1-5, with TRBD1 matching over 7 bases. CDR3 length equals 15 residues. CDR1 is MNHEY and CDR2 is SVGAGI in the germline V gene. V lost 0 bases and J lost 4; bases outside the gene matches: 3. CDR3 protein: CASSYSGRGNQPQHF. CDR3 sequence (DNA): TGTGCCAGCAGTTACTCGGGCAGGGGGAATCAGCCCCAGCATTTT.

As to this clone: Compared with germline, one end of the junction differs, possibly owing to a read error. The chain joins TRBV7-9 to TRBJ2-7, with 7 bases fitting TRBD2. The CDR3 is made up of 14 amino acids. Germline CDR1 reads SEHNR; CDR2 reads FQNEAQ (reference sequence). The CDR3 loop is CTSSPGGQRNEQYF. CDR3 bases: TGTACCAGCAGCCCGGGAGGTCAACGGAACGAGCAGTACTTC.

The DNA of the CDR3 is TGTGCCAGCAGCTTAGTCCAATACGAGCAGTACTTC. This sequence encodes CASSLVQYEQYF. V is TRBV11-2 and J is TRBJ2-7, with unresolved D. Germline V gene lookup returns CDR1 SGHAT and CDR2 FQNNGV. The CDR3 spans 12 residues. The V gene lost 1 base and the J gene lost 4 bases, with 5 bases spanning the gap.

The chain joins TRBV2 to TRBJ1-2; the D gene is possibly TRBD1 (6 bases). With 7 bases removed from V and 4 bases from J, the gap between germline ends came to 10 bases. The CDR3 is 12 amino acids. Per the germline V gene, CDR1 is SNHLY and CDR2 is FYNNEI. The CDR3 DNA sequence: TGTGCCAGCACAGGGGATGCCTATGGCTACACCTTC. It codes for CASTGDAYGYTF.

The V call is TRBV7-8, the J call TRBJ2-2; possibly TRBD1 for D (6 bases). V shed 5 bases and J shed 7 bases, with 11 bases lying between them. Germline CDR1 SGHVS, CDR2 FQNEAQ. CDR3 length: 13 amino acids. Here the CDR3 reads CASSPDSFGELFF. The CDR3 nucleotides are TGTGCCAGCAGCCCGGACAGCTTCGGGGAGCTGTTTTTT.

The chain joins TRBV2 to TRBJ2-5; 7 nucleotides line up with TRBD2. Germline CDR1 reads SNHLY; CDR2 reads FYNNEI. The CDR3 runs to 15 residues. V dropped 4 bases and J dropped 5; count of bases not matched to a gene: 10. The CDR3 here is CASSGPATSRETQYF. In DNA form, the CDR3 reads TGTGCCAGCAGTGGCCCTGCGACTAGCAGGGAGACCCAGTACTTC.

V gene TRBV19 combines with J gene TRBJ1-1; D call uncertain. The CDR3 length is 12 residues. V lost 4 bases, J lost 2 bases, and 5 bases lay in between. Germline CDR1 reads LNHDA; CDR2 reads SQIVND (reference sequence). CDR3 protein: CASSTINTEAFF. The CDR3 region has the DNA TGTGCCAGTAGTACCATTAACACTGAAGCTTTCTTT.

The CDR3 spells CASSRDRVAEQYV. The CDR3 DNA is TGTGCCAGCTCAAGGGACAGGGTCGCTGAGCAGTACGTC. The chain employs TRBV18 and TRBJ2-7, with 9 positions matching TRBD1. J gave up 7 bases and V 5 bases, and 6 bases lay outside the gene matches. Germline CDR1 is KGHSH and CDR2 is LQKENI. The CDR3 has 13 residues.

This chain joins TRBV6-1 and TRBJ1-5, with TRBD1 matching 7 bases. The V segment lost 1 base and the J segment 6 bases; nucleotides outside the gene matches: 6. The CDR3 runs 15 residues. CDR1 and CDR2 from the germline V gene are MNHNS and SASEGT. DNA for the CDR3: TGTGCCAGCAGTGAAGTACAGGGGTGGGGTCAGCCCCAGCATTTT. It encodes CASSEVQGWGQPQHF.

V is TRBV27 and J is TRBJ1-1; 8 nucleotides line up with TRBD1. The V and J ends lost 4 bases and 4 bases, in that order; junction bases with no gene match: 11. Germline assignment: CDR1 MNHEY and CDR2 SMNVEV (reference sequence). This CDR3 has 16 residues. This CDR3 is CASSSYSDRGGTEAFF. CDR3 in DNA: TGTGCCAGCAGTTCCTACAGTGACAGGGGAGGCACTGAAGCTTTCTTT.

The rearrangement uses TRBV10-1 and TRBJ2-3; no reliable D call. This CDR3 comprises 12 residues. Trimming left V 5 bases short and J 2 bases short, with 5 bases between. Germline CDR1 reads WNHNN; CDR2 reads SYGVQD (reference sequence). In DNA form, the CDR3 reads TGCGCCAGCAGTTCGTACACAGATACGCAGTATTTT. Encoded protein: CASSSYTDTQYF.

This clone was counted a single time. This CDR3 reads CASTFSLSNEQFF. As DNA, the CDR3 is TGCGCCAGCACATTTTCCTTGAGCAATGAGCAGTTCTTC. The V and J genes are TRBV5-1 and TRBJ2-1; no reliable D call. CDR1 and CDR2 from the germline V gene are SGHRS and YFSETQ. Trimming shortened V by 6 bases and J by 6 bases, and 13 bases separated the two germline ends. The CDR3 has 13 residues.

CDR3 in amino acids: CASSHEQGYEQYF. The CDR3, as DNA: TGCGCCAGCAGCCATGAACAGGGTTACGAGCAGTACTTC. This rearrangement joins TRBV4-1 to TRBJ2-7; D possibly corresponds to TRBD1 (6 bases). The CDR3 totals 13 residues. CDR1 is MGHRA and CDR2 is YSYEKL in the germline V gene. Between the trimmed V and J ends, which lost 3 bases and 4 bases, there was a span of 10 bases.

This sequence joins TRBV5-1 and TRBJ1-5; 10 bases line up with TRBD1. CDR1 is SGHRS, CDR2 YFSETQ, per germline. CDR3 size: 15 residues. Unmatched junction bases numbered 5, after V lost 4 bases and J lost 4 bases. The DNA for the CDR3 is TGCGCCAGCAGCCCCGGGACAGGGGCAAATCAGCCCCAGCATTTT. Translated, it gives CASSPGTGANQPQHF.

This clone was detected only a few times. The chain uses TRBV4-1 and TRBJ1-2; 12 nucleotides match TRBD1. Trimming cost V 4 bases and J 5 bases; bases outside gene matches: 5. Germline values: CDR1 MGHRA, CDR2 YSYEKL. The CDR3 is 15 residues long. CDR3 DNA: TGCGCCAGCAGCCCCGGGACAGGGGGCGATTATGGCTACACCTTC. Translated, it gives CASSPGTGGDYGYTF.

The chain joins TRBV15 to TRBJ1-1, with D uncertain. Trimming shortened V by 0 bases and J by 11 bases, and 13 bases separated the two germline ends. CDR3 size: 13 residues. Germline-derived CDR1 and CDR2 are LNHNV and YYDKDF (reference sequence). The CDR3 loop is CATSRDREGSAFF. As DNA, the CDR3 is TGTGCCACCAGCAGAGATCGGGAGGGCTCGGCTTTCTTT.

The chain couples TRBV6-5 to TRBJ2-2; 8 nucleotides match TRBD2. Trimming took 8 bases from V and 4 from J; bases not matched to a gene: 6. The CDR3 is made up of 14 amino acids. Per the germline V gene, CDR1 is MNHEY and CDR2 is SVGAGI. The CDR3: CASAPGLVTGELFF. The DNA of the CDR3 is TGTGCCAGCGCTCCGGGACTAGTCACCGGGGAGCTGTTTTTT.

The rearrangement uses TRBV6-5 and TRBJ2-5, with D perhaps TRBD1 (7 bases). Germline CDR1 MNHEY, CDR2 SVGAGI. The CDR3 is 14 amino acids. V lost 6 bases, J lost 2 bases, and 13 bases lay in between. CDR3 DNA sequence: TGTGCCAGCAGACGCGGGACAGCTCAAGAGACCCAGTACTTC. Amino acid sequence: CASRRGTAQETQYF.

This chain uses TRBV30 with TRBJ1-4; D remains ambiguous. CDR1 and CDR2 (germline): GTSNPN, SVGIG (reference sequence). V lost 1 base to trimming and J lost 4 bases, with 13 bases between them. The CDR3 loop spans 15 amino acids. CDR3 in amino acids: CAWSARGSDNEKLFF. For the CDR3, the DNA is TGTGCCTGGAGTGCCCGCGGATCCGATAATGAAAAACTGTTTTTT.

J is TRBJ2-2 and V is TRBV5-6; 13 nucleotides align to TRBD2. The V segment lost 3 bases and the J segment 8 bases; nucleotides outside the gene matches: 7. Germline V CDR1 and CDR2: SGHDT, YYEEEE. This CDR3 is built from 16 residues. The CDR3 reads CASSSGLAGDAGELFF. The CDR3 DNA sequence: TGTGCCAGCAGCTCAGGACTAGCGGGAGATGCGGGGGAGCTGTTTTTT.

The V call is TRBV4-2, the J call TRBJ1-1, with 11 positions matching TRBD1. This CDR3 has 17 amino acids. The germline V gene encodes CDR1 LGHNA and CDR2 YNFKEQ. V lost 2 bases, J lost 6 bases, and 11 bases stayed unmatched. In DNA form, the CDR3 reads TGTGCCAGCAGCCAACCGAAACATCCGGGACAGGGGGCTGAAGCTTTCTTT. This gives the protein CASSQPKHPGQGAEAFF.

This clone was seen a few times. V usage is TRBV9 and J usage is TRBJ1-2; D gene unclear. The CDR3 consists of 15 residues. CDR1 is SGDLS and CDR2 is YYNGEE in the germline V gene. Trimming took off 3 bases at V and 2 bases at J, with 14 bases between the two ends. CDR3: CASSAGSSRNYGYTF. The CDR3 nucleotides read TGTGCCAGCAGCGCCGGGTCTTCGAGGAACTATGGCTACACCTTC.

The chain recombines TRBV2 with TRBJ2-3; 12 positions agree with TRBD1. The ends lost 6 bases at V and 4 bases at J; junction bases unmatched: 5. CDR3 length: 15 amino acids. Per the germline V gene, CDR1 is SNHLY and CDR2 is FYNNEI. The CDR3 region is CASRGDRGRADTQYF. The CDR3 DNA sequence: TGTGCCAGCAGGGGGGACAGGGGGCGTGCAGATACGCAGTATTTT.

The chain is built from TRBV5-6 and TRBJ1-5, with TRBD1 matching 7 bases. Trimming removed 4 bases from V and 4 bases from J; junction bases left unmatched: 5. Germline V gene data show CDR1 as SGHDT and CDR2 as YYEEEE. The length of the CDR3 is 14 residues. The CDR3 protein is CASSGNRGNQPQHF. The CDR3 DNA sequence: TGTGCCAGCAGCGGAAACAGGGGAAATCAGCCCCAGCATTTT.

The V gene is TRBV5-5, the J gene TRBJ2-5; 9 bases are a match to TRBD1. Trimming removed 7 bases from V and 5 bases from J; junction bases left unmatched: 12. This CDR3 contains 15 residues. Germline values: CDR1 SGHKS, CDR2 YYEKEE (reference sequence). The CDR3 is CASGLGDRAPETQYF. In DNA, the CDR3 is TGTGCCAGCGGACTGGGGGACAGGGCACCCGAGACCCAGTACTTC. Variable domain in full (rest from reference TRBV5-5 and TRBJ2-5): DAGVTQSPTHLIKTRGQQVTLRCSPISGHKSVSWYQQVLGQGPQFIFQYYEKEERGRGNFPDRFSARQFPNYSSELNVNALLLGDSALYLCASGLGDRAPETQYFGPGTRLLVL.

This clone was observed once. J is TRBJ1-3 and V is TRBV7-9; tentative D call: TRBD1 (6 bases). The CDR3 totals 16 residues. The germline V gene has CDR1 SEHNR and CDR2 FQNEAQ (reference sequence). The V gene lost 5 bases and the J gene lost 4 bases, with 18 bases spanning the gap. The CDR3 DNA reads TGTGCCAGCAGCACCACCCGGGACAAAATAGGAAACACCATATATTTT. Translating it yields CASSTTRDKIGNTIYF.

This sequence joins TRBV19 and TRBJ1-1, with no clear D. With 5 bases removed from V and 0 bases from J, the gap between germline ends came to 13 bases. The CDR3 is made up of 15 amino acids. CDR1 and CDR2 from the germline V gene are LNHDA and SQIVND (reference sequence). Here the CDR3 DNA reads TGTGCCAGTAGTGAGGGAGGGAATATGAACACTGAAGCTTTCTTT. As protein: CASSEGGNMNTEAFF.

The chain uses TRBV18 and TRBJ2-5; TRBD2 is a possible D gene (6 bases). V lost 5 bases and J lost 5, with 27 bases in between. The CDR3 runs 18 residues. The germline V gene encodes CDR1 KGHSH and CDR2 LQKENI. Here the CDR3 reads CASSAIPGLGPVGETQYF. The CDR3 DNA reads as TGTGCCAGCTCAGCAATACCGGGACTCGGCCCAGTCGGTGAGACCCAGTACTTC.